The 30 T cell receptor beta chains below were found in one sample sequenced in a study of cytomegalovirus exposure and HLA in healthy donors. The PCR made use of 60 Vbeta and 13 Jbeta primers. The assay was immunoSEQ multiplex PCR, and TCRdb's table has in-frame clones only and misses some. The data hold roughly 68,000 clones, with roughly 73% observed a single time. Specimen: PBMCs. These receptors came from a male donor in good health and CMV-seropositive.

This chain uses TRBV10-3 with TRBJ1-2; D might be TRBD1 (6 bases). The CDR3 is made up of 13 amino acids. The germline V gene encodes CDR1 ENHRY and CDR2 SYGVKD. Trimming cost V 11 bases and J 2 bases, with 15 bases left between them. For the CDR3, the DNA is TGTGCCTCCAATCAGGGGACGAACTATGGCTACACCTTC. Encoded protein: CASNQGTNYGYTF.

The chain combines TRBV11-2 with TRBJ1-3, with 7 nucleotides matching TRBD1. CDR3 length: 15 amino acids. Germline V gene data show CDR1 as SGHAT and CDR2 as FQNNGV. The trim removed 1 base at V and 4 bases at J, leaving 4 bases unmatched. CDR3 in DNA: TGTGCCAGCAGCTTAGGACAGGGCTGGGGAAACACCATATATTTT. Protein: CASSLGQGWGNTIYF. Using reference TRBV11-2 and TRBJ1-3 for the parts outside the CDR3, the full variable domain is EAGVAQSPRYKIIEKRQSVAFWCNPISGHATLYWYQQILGQGPKLLIQFQNNGVVDDSQLPKDRFSAERLKGVDSTLKIQPAKLEDSAVYLCASSLGQGWGNTIYFGEGSWLTVV.

This rearrangement joins TRBV7-3 to TRBJ2-3; TRBD2 might be the D (5 bases). Germline assignment: CDR1 SGHTA and CDR2 FQGTGA. The CDR3 runs to 15 residues. V was trimmed by 0 bases and J by 1 base, leaving 8 bases between them. The CDR3 DNA is TGTGCCAGCAGCTTAACACCACTAGGCACAGATACGCAGTATTTT. It specifies CASSLTPLGTDTQYF.

This clone was found a few times. For the CDR3, the DNA is TGTGCCAGCAGCCCCCGGGACAGGGATCCACCCCTCCACTTT. It encodes CASSPRDRDPPLHF. The chain employs TRBV2 and TRBJ1-6; 9 bases match TRBD1. The CDR3 contains 14 residues. With V trimmed by 6 bases and J by 11 bases, 8 bases remained unmatched. Germline CDR1 reads SNHLY; CDR2 reads FYNNEI.

The chain's CDR3 is CASSLDRTLYGYTF. CDR3 nucleotides: TGTGCCAGCAGCTTAGATCGGACTCTTTATGGCTACACCTTC. This chain joins TRBV7-6 and TRBJ1-2; no clear D. CDR3 size: 14 residues. V was cut by 1 base and J by 5 bases, with 11 bases left in between. Germline lookup yields CDR1 SGHVS and CDR2 FNYEAQ. The variable domain in full, completed from reference TRBV7-6 and TRBJ1-2, reads GAGVSQSPRYKVTKRGQDVALRCDPISGHVSLYWYRQALGQGPEFLTYFNYEAQQDKSGLPNDRFSAERPEGSISTLTIQRTEQRDSAMYRCASSLDRTLYGYTFGSGTRLTVV.

The chain couples TRBV19 to TRBJ1-5, with D possibly TRBD1 on 5 matching bases. The V and J ends lost 3 bases and 7 bases respectively, with 16 bases between them. CDR1 is LNHDA and CDR2 is SQIVND in the germline V gene (reference sequence). The CDR3 is made up of 15 amino acids. CDR3 in DNA: TGTGCCAGTAGTATTGCTCCCAGGGAAGACCAGCCCCAGCATTTT. Protein product: CASSIAPREDQPQHF.

This rearrangement joins TRBV6-1 to TRBJ1-1, with a tentative D call TRBD1 (6 bases). The length of the CDR3 is 13 residues. Per germline, CDR1 MNHNS and CDR2 SASEGT. The ends were cut back, 6 bases at V and 5 bases at J, with 13 bases in the middle. The CDR3 DNA reads TGTGCCAGCAGCTTGACAGGCCGAACTGAAGCTTTCTTT. Its translation is CASSLTGRTEAFF.

The rearrangement joins TRBV2 to TRBJ2-1, with 10 bases lining up with TRBD1. V gave up 5 bases and J gave up 8 bases; unmatched junction bases: 12. Germline CDR1 and CDR2: SNHLY and FYNNEI. The CDR3 consists of 16 residues. The CDR3 reads CASSTGTGETSDEQFF. The CDR3 bases are TGTGCCAGCAGTACCGGGACAGGGGAGACCAGCGATGAGCAGTTCTTC. Looking up the rest from reference TRBV2 and TRBJ2-1 gives the full variable domain: EPEVTQTPSHQVTQMGQEVILRCVPISNHLYFYWYRQILGQKVEFLVSFYNNEISEKSEIFDDQFSVERPDGSNFTLKIRSTKLEDSAMYFCASSTGTGETSDEQFFGPGTRLTVL.

V usage is TRBV5-1 and J usage is TRBJ1-1; maybe TRBD1 (5 bases). Trimming pared 4 bases from V and 7 bases from J, leaving 17 bases between. CDR1 and CDR2 (germline): SGHRS, YFSETQ. The CDR3 covers 14 residues. The CDR3 is CASSQDTLMDEAFF. The CDR3, as DNA: TGCGCCAGCAGCCAGGACACCCTCATGGATGAAGCTTTCTTT.

The chain employs TRBV30 and TRBJ1-4; 9 bases agree with TRBD1. Germline CDR1 and CDR2: GTSNPN and SVGIG (reference sequence). CDR3 length: 14 residues. V gave up 1 base and J gave up 13 bases; unmatched junction bases: 10. The CDR3 bases are TGTGCCTGGAGTGGGGGACAGGGTGCGGGGGGACTGTTTTTT. Amino acid sequence: CAWSGGQGAGGLFF.

A single count supports this clone. The chain joins TRBV7-2 to TRBJ1-1; D gene unclear. Germline V gene lookup returns CDR1 SGHTA and CDR2 FQGNSA. This CDR3 has 13 amino acids. Trimming shortened V by 10 bases and J by 1 base, and 13 bases separated the two germline ends. CDR3: CATQLGPNTEAFF. Here the CDR3 DNA reads TGTGCCACCCAGCTAGGCCCGAACACTGAAGCTTTCTTT.

This chain uses TRBV2 with TRBJ2-7; D possibly corresponds to TRBD1 (5 bases). The germline V gene has CDR1 SNHLY and CDR2 FYNNEI. This CDR3 is 15 amino acids long. The V end lost 6 bases, the J end lost 2 bases, and 17 bases lay between the germline ends. Here the CDR3 DNA reads TGTGCCAGCAGCCCCGCCCGGCAGGGTACCTACGAGCAGTACTTC. Protein product: CASSPARQGTYEQYF.

This chain links TRBV15 with TRBJ2-5; D perhaps matches TRBD2 (6 bases). Between the trimmed V and J ends, which lost 4 bases and 5 bases, there was a span of 11 bases. Germline values: CDR1 LNHNV, CDR2 YYDKDF (reference sequence). CDR3 length equals 13 residues. The chain's CDR3 is CATSTGGVETQYF. The CDR3 DNA follows: TGTGCCACCAGCACCGGGGGAGTGGAGACCCAGTACTTC.

This chain joins TRBV4-2 and TRBJ1-1; 10 bases match TRBD1. V dropped 0 bases and J dropped 5; count of bases not matched to a gene: 3. Germline V gene sequence: CDR1 LGHNA, CDR2 YNFKEQ. This CDR3 is built from 15 residues. CDR3 residues: CASSQEGQGKTEAFF. The DNA of the CDR3 is TGTGCCAGCAGCCAAGAGGGACAGGGGAAGACTGAAGCTTTCTTT.

The rearrangement joins TRBV7-8 to TRBJ1-6; D not certain. The CDR3 runs to 17 residues. The germline gives CDR1 SGHVS, CDR2 FQNEAQ. Trimming pared 1 base from V and 2 bases from J, leaving 12 bases between. CDR3 region: CASSLGVAVAYNSPLHF. CDR3 coding DNA: TGTGCCAGCAGCTTAGGTGTGGCCGTCGCCTATAATTCACCCCTCCACTTT.

The chain employs TRBV5-1 and TRBJ1-1; TRBD1 matches at 7 bases. The length of the CDR3 is 15 residues. Per the germline V gene, CDR1 is SGHRS and CDR2 is YFSETQ. Unmatched junction bases numbered 7, after V lost 4 bases and J lost 1 base. The CDR3 reads CASSPGTAWNTEAFF. CDR3 nucleotide sequence: TGCGCCAGCAGCCCAGGGACAGCCTGGAACACTGAAGCTTTCTTT.

There are a few counts of this clone. In DNA, the CDR3 is TGCAGCGTTGACTCAGGGACCTACGAGCAGTACTTC. It codes for CSVDSGTYEQYF. V is TRBV29-1 and J is TRBJ2-7, with a tentative D call TRBD1 (5 bases). The CDR3 sequence is 12 residues long. The V gene lost 3 bases and the J gene lost 2 bases, with 8 bases spanning the gap. Germline lookup yields CDR1 SQVTM and CDR2 ANQGSEA.

The chain joins TRBV5-1 to TRBJ1-6; D is possibly TRBD1 (6 bases). Germline V gene data show CDR1 as SGHRS and CDR2 as YFSETQ. This CDR3 is 15 amino acids long. V lost 0 bases and J 10 bases, leaving 14 bases between the germline ends. CDR3 nucleotide sequence: TGCGCCAGCAGCTTGGCGTGGGGGGGCCAATCACCCCTCCACTTT. It codes for CASSLAWGGQSPLHF.

The chain couples TRBV15 to TRBJ1-1; 7 bases match TRBD1. The junction had 13 bases not matched to a gene; V was cut back by 5 bases and J by 1 base. Germline-derived CDR1 and CDR2 are LNHNV and YYDKDF (reference sequence). This CDR3 is built from 17 residues. The DNA for the CDR3 is TGTGCCACCAGCGAAATTCTCACAGGGGCTACGAACACTGAAGCTTTCTTT. Amino acids: CATSEILTGATNTEAFF. The whole variable domain, remainder taken from reference TRBV15 and TRBJ1-1, is DAMVIQNPRYQVTQFGKPVTLSCSQTLNHNVMYWYQQKSSQAPKLLFHYYDKDFNNEADTPDNFQSRRPNTSFCFLDIRSPGLGDTAMYLCATSEILTGATNTEAFFGQGTRLTVV.

In its sample, this clone was seen a few times. The chain carries TRBV13 and TRBJ2-3, with a weak D call TRBD2 (6 bases). V shed 7 bases and J shed 6 bases, with 20 bases lying between them. CDR1 and CDR2 (germline): PRHDT, FYEKMQ (reference sequence). This CDR3 has 15 residues. As DNA, the CDR3 is TGTGCCAGCATGAGGATGGCGGGGCCCCCGGATACGCAGTATTTT. Protein: CASMRMAGPPDTQYF. The full variable domain, in which reference TRBV13 and TRBJ2-3 provide the parts outside the CDR3, is AAGVIQSPRHLIKEKRETATLKCYPIPRHDTVYWYQQGPGQDPQFLISFYEKMQSDKGSIPDRFSAQQFSDYHSELNMSSLELGDSALYFCASMRMAGPPDTQYFGPGTRLTVL.

V gene TRBV7-7 combines with J gene TRBJ1-4; TRBD1 is a possible D gene (5 bases). Germline V lookup: CDR1 SSHAT, CDR2 FNYEAQ (reference sequence). Trimming took off 4 bases at V and 5 bases at J, with 14 bases between the two ends. The CDR3 is made up of 15 amino acids. CDR3 residues: CASSWGGDSNEKLFF. In DNA form, the CDR3 reads TGTGCCAGCAGCTGGGGGGGGGATTCCAATGAAAAACTGTTTTTT.

A word on this clone: This same CDR3 is encoded by further DNA sequences in the sample. V usage is TRBV25-1 and J usage is TRBJ2-7; a possible D gene is TRBD1 (5 bases). The CDR3 loop spans 16 amino acids. CDR1 and CDR2 from the germline V gene are MGHDK and SYGVNS. The V end lost 1 base, the J end lost 2 bases, and 15 bases lay between the germline ends. The CDR3 bases are TGTGCCAGCAGTGAATTGCTGGACAAGGAGCCCTACGAGCAGTACTTC. It encodes CASSELLDKEPYEQYF.

The chain joins TRBV7-9 to TRBJ1-6; D is possibly TRBD1 (5 bases). CDR3 size: 15 residues. Germline V CDR1 and CDR2: SEHNR, FQNEAQ (reference sequence). Trimming removed 3 bases from V and 9 bases from J, with 15 bases in between. The CDR3 coding sequence is TGTGCCAGCAGCTTCGGAGACAGCGCGGCTTCACCCCTCCACTTT. It is translated as CASSFGDSAASPLHF.

The chain recombines TRBV2 with TRBJ2-7; 7 positions agree with TRBD2. The CDR3 is 15 residues long. Germline V gives CDR1 SNHLY, CDR2 FYNNEI. With V trimmed by 7 bases and J by 1 base, 10 bases remained unmatched. In DNA, the CDR3 is TGTGCCAGCACCTGGGGGGGGACCTTATCCTACGAGCAGTACTTC. It translates to CASTWGGTLSYEQYF.

This chain joins TRBV25-1 and TRBJ1-4; maybe TRBD1 (6 bases). Germline V lookup: CDR1 MGHDK, CDR2 SYGVNS. This CDR3 comprises 15 residues. V was pared by 2 bases and J by 4 bases, with 11 bases between. The CDR3 DNA sequence: TGTGCCAGCAGTGAAGCGGGCAGGGGTAATGAAAAACTGTTTTTT. Protein sequence: CASSEAGRGNEKLFF. The entire variable domain, with the rest obtained from reference TRBV25-1 and TRBJ1-4, is as follows: EADIYQTPRYLVIGTGKKITLECSQTMGHDKMYWYQQDPGMELHLIHYSYGVNSTEKGDLSSESTVSRIRTEHFPLTLESARPSHTSQYLCASSEAGRGNEKLFFGSGTQLSVL.

CDR3 protein: CASSMTTGANVLTF. Written as DNA, the CDR3 is TGCGCCAGCAGCATGACAACCGGGGCCAACGTCCTGACTTTC. The chain carries TRBV5-1 and TRBJ2-6; D call uncertain. Germline CDR1 SGHRS, CDR2 YFSETQ. This CDR3 region has 14 residues. V lost 4 bases to trimming and J lost 4 bases, with 9 bases between them.

The chain is built from TRBV27 and TRBJ2-5; D remains ambiguous. CDR1 MNHEY and CDR2 SMNVEV come from the germline V gene (reference sequence). Trimming left V 4 bases short and J 0 bases short, with 6 bases between. The CDR3 loop spans 13 amino acids. The CDR3 loop is CASSSTNQETQYF. The DNA of the CDR3 is TGTGCCAGCAGTTCCACTAACCAAGAGACCCAGTACTTC.

The V gene is TRBV6-5, the J gene TRBJ2-4; D unclear. This CDR3 is built from 13 residues. The germline gives CDR1 MNHEY, CDR2 SVGAGI. V was clipped by 6 bases and J by 5 bases, with 11 bases between them. The CDR3 protein is CASSRGPQNIQYF. CDR3 coding DNA: TGTGCCAGCAGCCGAGGTCCGCAAAACATTCAGTACTTC.

This chain links TRBV5-1 with TRBJ1-1; D ambiguous. Germline lookup yields CDR1 SGHRS and CDR2 YFSETQ. Trimming cost V 4 bases and J 5 bases, with 12 bases left between them. CDR3 length: 13 residues. CDR3 amino acids: CASSEGSLTEAFF. The DNA for the CDR3 is TGCGCCAGCAGCGAGGGCTCACTAACTGAAGCTTTCTTT.

The chain has TRBV18 and TRBJ2-2; weak D call: TRBD2 (5 bases). Germline V CDR1 and CDR2: KGHSH, LQKENI. V dropped 5 bases and J dropped 5 bases, with 18 bases sitting between them. This CDR3 contains 16 residues. Written as DNA, the CDR3 is TGTGCCAGCTCATCATTTCCCCTGGGCGGGACCGGGGAGCTGTTTTTT. Translated: CASSSFPLGGTGELFF. Together with reference TRBV18 and TRBJ2-2, the CDR3 gives the full variable domain: NAGVMQNPRHLVRRRGQEARLRCSPMKGHSHVYWYRQLPEEGLKFMVYLQKENIIDESGMPKERFSAEFPKEGPSILRIQQVVRGDSAAYFCASSSFPLGGTGELFFGEGSRLTVL.